The clone carrying this TCR beta chain was found a few times. Its cognate antigen is unknown. Germline CDR1 is LGHNA and CDR2 is YSLEER. Trimming pared 4 bases from V and 7 bases from J, leaving 20 bases between. There are 15 residues in the CDR3. The data derive from a study of response to subunit inactivated influenza vaccine. Study-level findings and limits: Few new T cells, the authors suggested, are recruited by each seasonal influenza vaccination.

MiXCR, run by TCRdb on the RT-PCR reads, gives a single entry per CDR3 protein. The sample includes around 650,000 distinct CDR3 sequences, approximately 15% of them seen just once. The V call is TRBV4-3, the J call TRBJ2-7; tentative D call: TRBD2 (7 bases). The clonotype originates from a man aged 50 to 60 who received an inactivated influenza vaccine. The sample here was PBMCs from blood, taken roughly 12 days after vaccination. CDR3: CASSREGGIQGEQYF. CDR3 DNA: TGCGCCAGCAGCCGGGAGGGGGGCATTCAGGGGGAGCAGTACTTC.